A selection of T cell receptor beta chains follows, all from one sample in a study of control samples from healthy donors and cancer patients. Sequencing was performed with immunoSEQ multiplex PCR; in TCRdb, only in-frame clones are kept and a portion is missing. The table shows about 54,000 clones, with around 97% occurring only once. The source material was blood. These receptors all come from a woman aged 25 to 39 in good health. The CDR3 runs from the conserved cysteine through the conserved F or W. The D gene is left open where the match is weak. Size values are once, few and many counts, or a class for expanded clones, and some rows have none.

D,J,size,V,CDR3,DNA
-,TRBJ2-5,-,TRBV10-2,CASRVGAGAQETQYF,TGCGCCAGCAGGGTCGGGGCCGGGGCCCAAGAGACCCAGTACTTC
TRBD2,TRBJ2-5,-,TRBV7-2,CASSRTSGSGETQYF,TGTGCCAGCAGCCGCACTAGCGGGAGTGGGGAGACCCAGTACTTC
-,TRBJ1-3,-,TRBV30,CAWSVRSGPSGNTIYF,TGTGCCTGGAGTGTCCGGTCCGGGCCATCTGGAAACACCATATATTTT
TRBD2,TRBJ2-5,once,TRBV7-9,CASSLGLASGTQYF,TGTGCCAGCAGCTTAGGACTAGCGTCTGGGACCCAGTACTTC
TRBD2,TRBJ2-6,-,TRBV27,CASRPRSGTRSGANVLTF,TGTGCCAGCAGACCCAGAAGCGGGACCCGCTCTGGGGCCAACGTCCTGACTTTC
TRBD2,TRBJ2-1,-,TRBV7-8,CASSTLLAGAYNEQFF,TGTGCCAGCAGCACACTACTAGCGGGAGCCTACAATGAGCAGTTCTTC
-,TRBJ1-1,-,TRBV5-5,CASSLGITGSEAFF,TGTGCCAGCAGCTTGGGGATAACAGGAAGTGAAGCTTTCTTT
-,TRBJ2-1,-,TRBV28,CASSLINYNEQFF,TGTGCCAGCAGTTTAATAAACTACAATGAGCAGTTCTTC
-,TRBJ1-5,-,TRBV9,CASSVGSNQPQHF,TGTGCCAGCAGCGTAGGTAGCAATCAGCCCCAGCATTTT
-,TRBJ1-5,once,TRBV28,CASSLQGPTAQHF,TGTGCCAGCAGTTTACAGGGCCCCACGGCCCAGCATTTT
-,TRBJ1-1,-,TRBV2,CASSEELVVNTEAFF,TGTGCCAGCAGTGAAGAGTTAGTAGTCAACACTGAAGCTTTCTTT
-,TRBJ2-7,-,TRBV3-1/TRBV3-2,CASSQDMVVYEQYF,TGTGCCAGCAGCCAAGATATGGTAGTATACGAGCAGTACTTC
TRBD1,TRBJ2-7,-,TRBV29-1,CSVRTGYEQYF,TGCAGCGTTCGGACAGGCTACGAGCAGTACTTC
-,TRBJ1-2,-,TRBV27,CASSLLGPYGYTF,TGTGCCAGCAGTCTATTGGGACCCTATGGCTACACCTTC
TRBD2,TRBJ2-2,once,TRBV6-1,CASSEAWVAGNTGELFF,TGTGCCAGCAGTGAAGCCTGGGTAGCGGGGAACACCGGGGAGCTGTTTTTT
-,TRBJ2-1,-,TRBV20-1,CSASTGEAYNEQFF,TGCAGTGCTAGTACGGGGGAAGCCTACAATGAGCAGTTCTTC
TRBD1,TRBJ2-7,-,TRBV2,CASSEAGTVDSYEQYF,TGTGCCAGCAGTGAAGCGGGGACAGTTGACTCCTACGAGCAGTACTTC
-,TRBJ1-2,once,TRBV19,CASRDRQLNYGYTF,TGTGCCAGTAGAGACCGTCAATTAAACTATGGCTACACCTTC
TRBD2,TRBJ2-1,-,TRBV5-1,CASSLLWGSAGGSYNEQFF,TGCGCCAGCAGCTTATTGTGGGGTTCAGCGGGAGGGTCCTACAATGAGCAGTTCTTC
TRBD1,TRBJ1-1,-,TRBV4-1,CASSPGQGSTEAFF,TGCGCCAGCAGCCCGGGACAGGGGAGCACTGAAGCTTTCTTT
TRBD2,TRBJ2-7,-,TRBV6-6,CASRGTITYEQYF,TGTGCCAGCAGGGGGACTATAACCTACGAGCAGTACTTC
TRBD2,TRBJ2-1,-,TRBV29-1,CSVHLRGLAGGPSSNEQFF,TGCAGCGTTCATCTCCGGGGACTAGCGGGAGGGCCCAGTTCGAATGAGCAGTTCTTC
-,TRBJ1-2,-,TRBV18,CASSPPPGSYGYTF,TGTGCCAGCTCACCACCGCCAGGTTCCTATGGCTACACCTTC
-,TRBJ2-1,-,TRBV7-9,CASSTNRENSYNEQFF,TGTGCCAGCAGCACCAACAGGGAAAACTCCTACAATGAGCAGTTCTTC
-,TRBJ1-5,-,TRBV6-5,CASSPGTENNQPQHF,TGTGCCAGCAGTCCAGGGACGGAAAACAATCAGCCCCAGCATTTT
TRBD2,TRBJ2-5,-,TRBV7-9,CASSSPGGTQYF,TGTGCCAGCAGCTCCCCGGGGGGGACCCAGTACTTC
-,TRBJ1-4,-,TRBV12-3/TRBV12-4,CASTQPTNEKLFF,TGTGCCAGCACCCAGCCCACTAATGAAAAACTGTTTTTT
-,TRBJ2-3,-,TRBV6-5,CASGPFNTDTQYF,TGTGCCAGCGGACCCTTCAACACAGATACGCAGTATTTT
-,TRBJ2-4,-,TRBV27,CASSGGQLGHIQYF,TGTGCCAGCAGCGGAGGACAGCTGGGTCACATTCAGTACTTC
TRBD1,TRBJ2-1,-,TRBV4-1,CASSQPGTGFGEQFF,TGCGCCAGCAGCCAACCCGGGACAGGGTTCGGTGAGCAGTTCTTC
-,TRBJ2-2,-,TRBV7-9,CASSLVVNTGELFF,TGTGCCAGCAGCTTAGTAGTGAACACCGGGGAGCTGTTTTTT
TRBD2,TRBJ2-5,-,TRBV20-1,CSASAGGGETQYF,TGCAGTGCTAGTGCGGGAGGGGGAGAGACCCAGTACTTC
-,TRBJ1-5,-,TRBV28,CASSLAGGNQPQHF,TGTGCCAGCAGTTTAGCAGGGGGCAATCAGCCCCAGCATTTT
-,TRBJ1-5,-,TRBV10-3,CAISGEYNQPQHF,TGTGCCATCTCCGGTGAATACAATCAGCCCCAGCATTTT
TRBD2,TRBJ2-7,-,TRBV7-7,CASSLGPSGIYEQYF,TGTGCTAGCAGCTTAGGTCCTAGCGGGATCTACGAGCAGTACTTC
-,TRBJ1-4,-,TRBV6-6,CASRDTTRNEKLFF,TGTGCCAGCAGAGACACCACAAGGAATGAAAAACTGTTTTTT
TRBD1,TRBJ2-7,-,TRBV7-9,CASSLGYGTGRMDYEQYF,TGTGCCAGCAGCTTAGGGTATGGGACAGGGAGAATGGACTACGAGCAGTACTTC
-,TRBJ1-1,-,TRBV28,CASSRRVGTEAFF,TGTGCCAGCAGCCGGCGGGTGGGCACTGAAGCTTTCTTT
-,TRBJ2-1,-,TRBV19,CASKRTVSYNEQFF,TGTGCCAGTAAGAGGACAGTCTCCTACAATGAGCAGTTCTTC
TRBD2,TRBJ2-1,-,TRBV4-1,CASSPETTSGRVLGLF,TGCGCCAGCAGCCCCGAAACGACTAGCGGGAGGGTTTTGGGGCTCTTC
TRBD1,TRBJ2-7,-,TRBV7-9,CASSLRDSHYEQYF,TGTGCCAGCAGCTTACGGGACAGCCACTACGAGCAGTACTTC
-,TRBJ1-1,-,TRBV13,CASSSSRNTEAFF,TGTGCCAGCAGCTCTTCAAGGAACACTGAAGCTTTCTTT
-,TRBJ2-7,-,TRBV7-2,CASTAGPYEQYF,TGTGCCAGCACCGCCGGACCCTACGAGCAGTACTTC
TRBD1,TRBJ2-5,-,TRBV10-3,CAISLDRGQETQYF,TGTGCCATCAGTTTGGACAGGGGTCAGGAGACCCAGTACTTC
TRBD1,TRBJ2-7,once,TRBV23-1,CASGGQGYEQYF,TGCGCCAGCGGAGGACAGGGATACGAGCAGTACTTC
-,TRBJ1-3,-,TRBV5-5,CASSFGQSSGNTIYF,TGTGCCAGCAGCTTTGGACAGAGCTCTGGAAACACCATATATTTT
-,TRBJ1-1,once,TRBV11-2,CASSSTVSTEAFF,TGTGCCAGCAGCTCCACCGTGAGCACTGAAGCTTTCTTT
TRBD2,TRBJ2-3,once,TRBV6-1,CASSEGLAGADTQYF,TGTGCCAGCAGTGAAGGACTAGCGGGAGCAGATACGCAGTATTTT
TRBD2,TRBJ2-3,-,TRBV28,CASSSPPGRSGSRTDTQYF,TGTGCCAGCAGTTCCCCGCCGGGAAGGAGCGGGAGTAGGACAGATACGCAGTATTTT
TRBD2,TRBJ2-3,-,TRBV4-2,CASSQTTSGGAAGTQYF,TGTGCCAGCAGCCAAACGACTAGCGGGGGCGCTGCGGGTACGCAGTATTTT
-,TRBJ1-3,-,TRBV28,CASSDPQDRWRSGNTIYF,TGTGCCAGCAGTGATCCCCAAGACAGGTGGAGGAGTGGAAACACCATATATTTT
-,TRBJ1-1,once,TRBV12-3/TRBV12-4,CASSNPGGPEAFF,TGTGCCAGCAGTAATCCGGGTGGCCCAGAAGCTTTCTTT
-,TRBJ1-1,once,TRBV30,CAWRGRGEAFF,TGTGCCTGGAGGGGGCGAGGTGAAGCTTTCTTT
TRBD2,TRBJ2-1,-,TRBV3-1/TRBV3-2,CASSRLAGIGNEQFF,TGTGCCAGCAGCCGGCTAGCGGGAATCGGCAATGAGCAGTTCTTC
TRBD2,TRBJ2-7,-,TRBV19,CASRDSGSNEQYF,TGTGCCAGTAGGGATAGCGGGAGTAACGAGCAGTACTTC
-,TRBJ2-5,-,TRBV5-4,CASSGVGREGRATRGETQYF,TGTGCCAGCAGCGGGGTGGGCCGGGAGGGCCGGGCCACCAGGGGGGAGACCCAGTACTTC
-,TRBJ2-7,-,TRBV2,CASQGGGTYEQYF,TGTGCCAGCCAGGGGGGAGGTACCTACGAGCAGTACTTC